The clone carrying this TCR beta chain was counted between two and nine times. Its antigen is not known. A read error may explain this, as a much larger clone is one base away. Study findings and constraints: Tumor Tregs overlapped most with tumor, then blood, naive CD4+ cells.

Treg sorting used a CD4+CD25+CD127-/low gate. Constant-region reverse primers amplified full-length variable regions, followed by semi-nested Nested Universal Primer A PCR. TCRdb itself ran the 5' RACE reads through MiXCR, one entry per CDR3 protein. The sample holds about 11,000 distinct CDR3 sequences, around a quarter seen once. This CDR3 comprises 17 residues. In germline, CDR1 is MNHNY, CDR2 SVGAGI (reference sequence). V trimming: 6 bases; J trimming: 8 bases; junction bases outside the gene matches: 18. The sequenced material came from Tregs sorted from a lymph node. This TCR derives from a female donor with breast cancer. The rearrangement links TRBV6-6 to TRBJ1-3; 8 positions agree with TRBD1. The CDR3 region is CASSYLSGQGKGDTIYF. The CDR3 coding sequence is TGTGCCAGCAGCTATCTGAGCGGACAGGGAAAGGGAGACACCATATATTTT.